These 5 T cell receptor beta chains came from one sample sequenced in a study of T-cell memory formation after mild COVID-19. TCRdb called the 5' RACE reads again in MiXCR, with one record for every CDR3 protein. The sample includes roughly 120,000 distinct CDR3 sequences, about a sixth of them seen just once. Sequencing was done on a sample of PBMCs or a T cell subset sorted from them (not recorded which). These TCRs come from an adult woman who had mild COVID-19 (a few samples of this study predate the infection). Cell type and time point are not known.

This clonotype has a handful of counts. This rearrangement joins TRBV2 to TRBJ1-5; D uncertain. V gave up 6 bases and J gave up 2 bases, with 23 bases separating them. The CDR3 covers 18 residues. Looked up from germline, CDR1 is SNHLY and CDR2 is FYNNEI. CDR3 in amino acids: CASSITAWSSVGNQPQHF. CDR3 nucleotide sequence: TGTGCCAGCAGCATAACGGCTTGGAGCAGCGTTGGCAATCAGCCCCAGCATTTT.

A few counts support this clonotype. The CDR3 DNA reads TGTGCCATCAGCCAAGATAGCGGGAGGGCGCAGGAGACCCAGTACTTC. Translated, it gives CAISQDSGRAQETQYF. This chain connects TRBV10-3 to TRBJ2-5; 11 bases fit TRBD2. Trimming took 6 bases from V and 5 from J; bases not matched to a gene: 11. This CDR3 is built from 16 residues. CDR1 and CDR2 from the germline V gene are ENHRY and SYGVKD.

In its sample, this clonotype was seen a few times. The V gene is TRBV7-8, the J gene TRBJ1-2; D remains unclear. Germline CDR1 SGHVS, CDR2 FQNEAQ. Between the trimmed V and J ends, which lost 5 bases and 0 bases, there was a span of 10 bases. The CDR3 sequence is 14 residues long. CDR3 nucleotide sequence: TGTGCCAGCAGCCCCCTTCGATCTAACTATGGCTACACCTTC. This sequence encodes CASSPLRSNYGYTF.

The gene calls are TRBV7-6 and TRBJ1-1; 7 bases are a match to TRBD1. This CDR3 is built from 14 residues. CDR1 SGHVS and CDR2 FNYEAQ come from the germline V gene. V lost 5 bases to trimming and J lost 5 bases; unmatched junction nucleotides: 8. The CDR3 bases are TGTGCCAGCAGCCCGAACAGGGGAGGGACTGAAGCTTTCTTT. Its protein is CASSPNRGGTEAFF.

The table lists this clonotype with a few counts. This sequence joins TRBV12-3 or TRBV12-4 and TRBJ2-2, with 7 bases fitting TRBD2. V shed 7 bases and J 0 bases; nucleotides not matched to a gene: 8. The CDR3 loop spans 16 amino acids. Here the CDR3 DNA reads TGTGCCAGCACATGGCGGGGGAATGCGAACACCGGGGAGCTGTTTTTT. The encoded protein is CASTWRGNANTGELFF.